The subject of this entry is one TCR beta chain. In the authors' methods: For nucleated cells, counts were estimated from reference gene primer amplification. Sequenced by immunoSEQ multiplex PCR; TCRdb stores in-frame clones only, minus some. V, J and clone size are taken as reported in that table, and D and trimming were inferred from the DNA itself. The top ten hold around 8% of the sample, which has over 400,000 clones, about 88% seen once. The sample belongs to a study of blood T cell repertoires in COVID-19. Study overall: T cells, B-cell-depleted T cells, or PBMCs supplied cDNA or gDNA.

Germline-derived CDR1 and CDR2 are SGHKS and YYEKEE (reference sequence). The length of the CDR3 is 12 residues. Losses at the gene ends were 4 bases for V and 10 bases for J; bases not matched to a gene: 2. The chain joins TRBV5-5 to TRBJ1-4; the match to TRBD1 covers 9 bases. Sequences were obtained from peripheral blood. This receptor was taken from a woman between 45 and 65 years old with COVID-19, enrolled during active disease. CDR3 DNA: TGTGCCAGCAGCCCGGACAGGGGAAAACTGTTTTTT. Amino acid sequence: CASSPDRGKLFF.